These 31 T cell receptor beta chains originate from one sample sequenced in a study of identical twins (dated by TCRdb to between 2015 and 2016). Library preparation employed 5' RACE. The sequencing machine was an Illumina HiSeq 2000. TCRdb trimmed the raw reads at Q25, called clones with MiXCR and kept productive beta chains. Rows are combined by CDR3 protein, so each entry shows the most common genes and DNA. The sample contains some 630,000 distinct CDR3 sequences, just over 7% of them found a single time. The top ten hold 1.6% of the sample. Another study also made use of these data, one on yellow fever vaccine responses in identical twins.

The sample taken for sequencing was PBMCs. The receptors here all came from a woman between 18 and 29 years old in good health.

The chain combines TRBV3-1 with TRBJ2-3; no clear D gene. CDR3 size: 14 residues. V lost 2 bases and J lost 0, with 6 bases in between. Germline CDR1 LGHDT, CDR2 YNNKEL (reference sequence). CDR3 in DNA: TGTGCCAGCAGCCAACTGGAGAGCACAGATACGCAGTATTTT. Residues: CASSQLESTDTQYF.

This clonotype has at least ten counts. This chain connects TRBV5-1 to TRBJ1-4, with 9 bases lining up with TRBD1. J was trimmed by 8 bases and V by 8 bases; bases with no gene match: 7. Germline lookup yields CDR1 SGHRS and CDR2 YFSETQ. The CDR3 covers 13 residues. CDR3 DNA: TGCGCCAGTAACCGGGACAGGGACGAAAAACTGTTTTTT. Residues: CASNRDRDEKLFF.

This clonotype was seen ten or more times. This sequence joins TRBV7-9 and TRBJ1-5, with D uncertain. V was shortened by 5 bases and J by 4 bases, with 12 bases between the two germline ends. The germline V gene encodes CDR1 SEHNR and CDR2 FQNEAQ (reference sequence). This CDR3 spans 14 amino acids. CDR3 residues: CASSPGSLNQPQHF. CDR3 DNA: TGTGCCAGCAGCCCTGGGTCCCTTAATCAGCCCCAGCATTTT.

V gene TRBV6-1 combines with J gene TRBJ2-1; D unclear. The CDR3 has 13 amino acids. V gave up 1 base and J gave up 4 bases, with 5 bases separating them. Looked up from germline, CDR1 is MNHNS and CDR2 is SASEGT. Here the CDR3 reads CASSEDGYNEQFF. CDR3 nucleotide sequence: TGTGCCAGCAGTGAAGATGGGTACAATGAGCAGTTCTTC.

This clonotype showed up many times. This rearrangement joins TRBV11-3 to TRBJ2-1; a possible D gene is TRBD2 (6 bases). V gave up 6 bases and J gave up 3 bases, with 12 bases separating them. The CDR3 consists of 14 residues. Germline CDR1 is SGHNT and CDR2 is YENEEA. The CDR3 is CASSLRGFYNEQFF. The CDR3 nucleotides read TGTGCCAGCAGTTTACGGGGGTTCTACAATGAGCAGTTCTTC. Combining the CDR3 with reference TRBV11-3 and TRBJ2-1 gives the whole variable domain EAGVVQSPRYKIIEKKQPVAFWCNPISGHNTLYWYLQNLGQGPELLIRYENEEAVDDSQLPKDRFSAERLKGVDSTLKIQPAELGDSAVYLCASSLRGFYNEQFFGPGTRLTVL.

This clonotype has more than one count but fewer than ten. J is TRBJ1-2 and V is TRBV3-1, with 7 bases aligning to TRBD1. Germline CDR1 LGHDT, CDR2 YNNKEL (reference sequence). This CDR3 spans 15 amino acids. Trimming cost V 1 base and J 7 bases; bases outside gene matches: 9. DNA for the CDR3: TGTGCCAGCAGCCAAGGCAGGGGGAGTTATTTTGGCTACACCTTC. Amino acid sequence: CASSQGRGSYFGYTF.

This clonotype was seen many times. This chain joins TRBV29-1 and TRBJ2-2; 7 nucleotides agree with TRBD2. CDR3 length equals 14 residues. CDR1 and CDR2 from the germline V gene are SQVTM and ANQGSEA. The CDR3 loop reads CGAAPGGLTGELFF. Written as DNA, the CDR3 is TGCGGAGCGGCCCCGGGGGGACTCACCGGGGAGCTGTTTTTT.

In this sample, this clonotype turned up many times. This chain joins TRBV7-6 and TRBJ1-2; D not resolved. Trimming cost V 1 base and J 1 base, with 7 bases left between them. There are 14 residues in the CDR3. Germline values: CDR1 SGHVS, CDR2 FNYEAQ. The CDR3 coding sequence is TGTGCCAGCAGCTTAGAAGAGGGTAACTATGGCTACACCTTC. Translated: CASSLEEGNYGYTF.

The gene calls are TRBV3-1 and TRBJ2-3; a possible D gene is TRBD1 (6 bases). CDR3 length equals 17 residues. The germline V gene has CDR1 LGHDT and CDR2 YNNKEL (reference sequence). Trimming removed 1 base from V and 2 bases from J, with 16 bases in between. CDR3 sequence: CASSQGRQGLVTDTQYF. The DNA of the CDR3 is TGTGCCAGCAGCCAAGGTCGGCAGGGGTTGGTCACAGATACGCAGTATTTT.

This clonotype was observed many times. The genes are TRBV7-6 and TRBJ2-1, with D unclear. Germline V CDR1 and CDR2: SGHVS, FNYEAQ. Deletions cut 1 base from V and 0 bases from J, with 10 bases between. The CDR3 is 16 residues long. The CDR3 DNA sequence: TGTGCCAGCAGCTTAGTAACGGCCAGCTCCTACAATGAGCAGTTCTTC. Translation gives CASSLVTASSYNEQFF.

This clonotype came up many times. This chain uses TRBV29-1 with TRBJ1-1; TRBD1 matches at 8 bases. The CDR3 extends over 14 amino acids. CDR1 is SQVTM, CDR2 ANQGSEA, per germline. Losses at the gene ends were 4 bases for V and 4 bases for J; bases not matched to a gene: 8. CDR3 sequence reads: CSVAAGGRSTEAFF. In nucleotides, the CDR3 is TGCAGCGTTGCGGCAGGGGGCCGGAGCACTGAAGCTTTCTTT.

This clonotype was seen repeatedly, ten times or more. The V call is TRBV3-1, the J call TRBJ2-5, with D hard to call. Trimming removed 2 bases from V and 2 bases from J, with 3 bases in between. CDR3 length equals 12 residues. In germline, CDR1 is LGHDT, CDR2 YNNKEL (reference sequence). The CDR3 coding sequence is TGTGCCAGCAGCCAAAATCAAGAGACCCAGTACTTC. As protein: CASSQNQETQYF.

The chain carries TRBV12-3 or TRBV12-4 and TRBJ1-3, with D unclear. The CDR3 runs 12 residues. V lost 3 bases, J lost 3 bases, and 3 bases lay in between. In DNA form, the CDR3 reads TGTGCCAGCAGTTTTGATGGAAACACCATATATTTT. This codes for CASSFDGNTIYF.

The chain is built from TRBV5-1 and TRBJ2-7; D may be TRBD1 (6 bases). With 0 bases removed from V and 0 bases from J, the gap between germline ends came to 10 bases. Germline CDR1 is SGHRS and CDR2 is YFSETQ. The CDR3 runs to 15 residues. The CDR3 DNA reads as TGCGCCAGCAGCTTGGGGCAGGGGAACTCCTACGAGCAGTACTTC. Translating it yields CASSLGQGNSYEQYF.

This clonotype turned up a few times. This chain uses TRBV20-1 with TRBJ1-1; maybe TRBD1 (6 bases). Germline V gene sequence: CDR1 DFQATT, CDR2 SNEGSKA (reference sequence). This CDR3 contains 11 residues. CDR3 loop: CRKQGGTEAFF. The CDR3 bases are TGCAGAAAACAGGGAGGTACTGAAGCTTTCTTT.

This chain uses TRBV20-1 with TRBJ2-5; 10 nucleotides line up with TRBD1. This CDR3 is built from 12 residues. CDR1 is DFQATT, CDR2 SNEGSKA, per germline (reference sequence). Trimming took 6 bases from V and 3 from J; bases not matched to a gene: 1. CDR3: CSADRGKETQYF. As DNA, the CDR3 is TGCAGTGCGGACAGGGGGAAAGAGACCCAGTACTTC.

In this sample, this clonotype turned up many times. The rearrangement joins TRBV12-3 or TRBV12-4 to TRBJ2-1, with 9 bases matching TRBD2. V was pared by 2 bases and J by 14 bases, with 7 bases of the junction left unmatched. The CDR3 loop spans 13 amino acids. The CDR3 DNA reads as TGTGCCAGCAGTTTAAGTGAACGCGGGAGGGAGTTCTTC. Its protein is CASSLSERGREFF.

In its sample, this clonotype was seen many times. The rearrangement uses TRBV12-3 or TRBV12-4 and TRBJ2-3, with 9 bases fitting TRBD1. Losses at the gene ends were 5 bases for V and 2 bases for J; bases not matched to a gene: 5. This CDR3 has 15 amino acids. In nucleotides, the CDR3 is TGTGCCAGCAGTCCCGGGACAGGGACCACAGATACGCAGTATTTT. Protein product: CASSPGTGTTDTQYF.

This clonotype was seen a handful of times. This chain joins TRBV2 and TRBJ1-5; D uncertain. V lost 4 bases, J lost 2 bases, and 9 bases lay in between. This CDR3 region has 14 residues. CDR1 SNHLY and CDR2 FYNNEI come from the germline V gene. The CDR3 region is CASSAQMRNQPQHF. CDR3 DNA sequence: TGTGCCAGCAGTGCCCAGATGCGCAATCAGCCCCAGCATTTT.

This clonotype was seen ten or more times. The V and J genes are TRBV7-9 and TRBJ2-1; possibly TRBD2 for D (5 bases). The CDR3 is 17 residues long. The germline CDR1 and CDR2 sequences are SEHNR and FQNEAQ (reference sequence). Trimming stripped 5 bases from V and 1 base from J, with 18 bases between. In DNA form, the CDR3 reads TGTGCCAGCAGCCTCCCGTCTTATGGGGAGTCCTACAATGAGCAGTTCTTC. Translating gives CASSLPSYGESYNEQFF.

This clonotype has ten or more counts. The chain employs TRBV5-6 and TRBJ2-1; 9 bases line up with TRBD2. In germline, CDR1 is SGHDT, CDR2 YYEEEE. Germline trimming cut 4 bases from V and 1 base from J; bases unmatched to any gene: 6. The CDR3 loop spans 16 amino acids. In DNA, the CDR3 is TGTGCCAGCAGCCCAACTAGCGGGCCTTCCTACAATGAGCAGTTCTTC. This codes for CASSPTSGPSYNEQFF.

This clonotype was seen only a few times. In nucleotides, the CDR3 is TGCAGCGTTGAACCTAGCAGGGTCTACACTGAAGCTTTCTTT. This codes for CSVEPSRVYTEAFF. The chain couples TRBV29-1 to TRBJ1-1; the D gene is possibly TRBD1 (5 bases). With 2 bases removed from V and 3 bases from J, the gap between germline ends came to 13 bases. Per germline, CDR1 SQVTM and CDR2 ANQGSEA. The CDR3 extends over 14 amino acids.

This clonotype has just a few counts. For the CDR3, the DNA is TGTGCCAGCAGCTTCAGCCAGGTCTCCTACGAGCAGTACTTC. Protein sequence: CASSFSQVSYEQYF. J is TRBJ2-7 and V is TRBV5-6, with D unclear. The V gene's germline CDR1 is SGHDT and CDR2 YYEEEE. Trimming cost V 2 bases and J 0 bases, with 9 bases left between them. The CDR3 totals 14 residues.

This clonotype has ten or more counts. The chain carries TRBV12-3 or TRBV12-4 and TRBJ2-5; the match to TRBD1 covers 7 bases. The CDR3 totals 14 residues. Trimming removed 5 bases from V and 4 bases from J; junction bases left unmatched: 7. Written as DNA, the CDR3 is TGTGCCAGCAGTAAACAGGGGTTTGGAGAGACCCAGTACTTC. It codes for CASSKQGFGETQYF.

This clonotype was counted only a few times. This chain links TRBV28 with TRBJ2-5, with D perhaps TRBD1 (6 bases). CDR1 and CDR2 from the germline V gene are MDHEN and SYDVKM. The CDR3 extends over 16 amino acids. The V and J ends lost 1 base and 1 base respectively, with 13 bases between them. Written as DNA, the CDR3 is TGTGCCAGCAGTTTATACCGAACAGGGCCCCAAGAGACCCAGTACTTC. It encodes CASSLYRTGPQETQYF.

This clonotype was observed a handful of times. The chain recombines TRBV20-1 with TRBJ2-7; TRBD2 agrees at 14 bases. V lost 2 bases, J lost 5 bases, and 5 bases stayed unmatched. The CDR3 runs to 15 residues. Germline values: CDR1 DFQATT, CDR2 SNEGSKA (reference sequence). Here the CDR3 reads CSARKGLAGGNEQYF. CDR3 in DNA: TGCAGTGCTAGAAAAGGACTAGCGGGAGGCAACGAGCAGTACTTC.

This clonotype has a handful of counts. The rearrangement uses TRBV9 and TRBJ2-1; 16 nucleotides agree with TRBD2. The CDR3 extends over 18 amino acids. The V and J ends lost 4 bases and 8 bases, in that order; junction bases with no gene match: 12. Germline CDR1 is SGDLS and CDR2 is YYNGEE. Here the CDR3 DNA reads TGTGCCAGCAGCCCCACTCCGGGACTAGCGGGAGGGATCGATGAGCAGTTCTTC. Amino acids: CASSPTPGLAGGIDEQFF.

The table lists this clonotype with a few counts. The rearrangement joins TRBV7-8 to TRBJ1-5; 7 nucleotides agree with TRBD1. Germline values: CDR1 SGHVS, CDR2 FQNEAQ. V lost 5 bases to trimming and J lost 7 bases; unmatched junction nucleotides: 8. The CDR3 covers 14 residues. The DNA of the CDR3 is TGTGCCAGCAGCACACGACAGGGAGGACAGCCCCAGCATTTT. Protein product: CASSTRQGGQPQHF.

The chain joins TRBV4-1 to TRBJ1-2; no definite D call. V was trimmed by 1 base and J by 4 bases, leaving 13 bases between them. CDR1 is MGHRA, CDR2 YSYEKL, per germline. CDR3 length equals 15 residues. CDR3 bases: TGCGCCAGCAGCCAAGGTACCGGACCGGCCTATGGCTACACCTTC. Amino acids: CASSQGTGPAYGYTF.

This clonotype was picked up many times. The CDR3 region has the DNA TGTGCCAGCAGTCCCGGGACAGGGGGTGGCCAAGAGACCCAGTACTTC. Translating gives CASSPGTGGGQETQYF. The chain couples TRBV12-3 or TRBV12-4 to TRBJ2-5; 11 nucleotides align to TRBD1. V lost 5 bases and J lost 1; bases outside the gene matches: 6. The CDR3 runs to 16 residues.

The chain links TRBV29-1 to TRBJ2-7; a weak D match, TRBD2 (6 bases). The CDR3 consists of 16 residues. V was clipped by 6 bases and J by 7 bases, with 28 bases between them. Germline V gene data show CDR1 as SQVTM and CDR2 as ANQGSEA. For the CDR3, the DNA is TGCAGCGTGGGTTCACTGGGACTGGGCACAATTGGGGAGCAGTACTTC. The encoded protein is CSVGSLGLGTIGEQYF.